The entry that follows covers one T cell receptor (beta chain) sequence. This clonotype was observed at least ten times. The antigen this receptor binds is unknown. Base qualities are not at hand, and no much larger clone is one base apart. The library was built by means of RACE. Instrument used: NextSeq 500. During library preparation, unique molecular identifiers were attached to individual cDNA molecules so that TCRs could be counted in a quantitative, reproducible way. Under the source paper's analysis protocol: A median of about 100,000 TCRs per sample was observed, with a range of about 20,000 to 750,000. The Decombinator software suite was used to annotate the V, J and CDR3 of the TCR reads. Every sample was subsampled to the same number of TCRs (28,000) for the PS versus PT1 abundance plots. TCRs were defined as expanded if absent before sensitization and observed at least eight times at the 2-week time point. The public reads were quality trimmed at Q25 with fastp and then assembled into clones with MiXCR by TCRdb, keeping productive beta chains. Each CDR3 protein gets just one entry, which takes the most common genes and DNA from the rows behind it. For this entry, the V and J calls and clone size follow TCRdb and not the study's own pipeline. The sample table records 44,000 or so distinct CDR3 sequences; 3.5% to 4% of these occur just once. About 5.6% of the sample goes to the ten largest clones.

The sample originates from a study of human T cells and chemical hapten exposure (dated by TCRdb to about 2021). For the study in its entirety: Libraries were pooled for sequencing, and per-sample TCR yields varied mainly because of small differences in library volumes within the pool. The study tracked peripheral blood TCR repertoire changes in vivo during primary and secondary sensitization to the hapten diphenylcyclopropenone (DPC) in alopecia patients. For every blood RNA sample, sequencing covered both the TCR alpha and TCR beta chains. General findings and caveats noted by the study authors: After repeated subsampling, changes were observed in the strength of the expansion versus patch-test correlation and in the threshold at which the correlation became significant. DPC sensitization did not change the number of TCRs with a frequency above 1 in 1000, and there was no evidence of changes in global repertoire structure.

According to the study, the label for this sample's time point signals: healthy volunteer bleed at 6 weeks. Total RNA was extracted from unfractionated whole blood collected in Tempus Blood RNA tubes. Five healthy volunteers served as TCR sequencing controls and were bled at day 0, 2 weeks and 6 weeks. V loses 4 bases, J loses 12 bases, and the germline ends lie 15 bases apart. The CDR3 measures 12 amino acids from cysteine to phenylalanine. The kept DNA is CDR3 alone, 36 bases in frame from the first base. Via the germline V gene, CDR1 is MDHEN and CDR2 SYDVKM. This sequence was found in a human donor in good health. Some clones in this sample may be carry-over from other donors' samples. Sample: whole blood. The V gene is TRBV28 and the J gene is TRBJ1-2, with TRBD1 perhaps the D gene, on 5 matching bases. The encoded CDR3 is CASSSSEGTHTF. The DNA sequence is TGTGCCAGCAGTTCAAGCGAGGGGACCCACACCTTC.